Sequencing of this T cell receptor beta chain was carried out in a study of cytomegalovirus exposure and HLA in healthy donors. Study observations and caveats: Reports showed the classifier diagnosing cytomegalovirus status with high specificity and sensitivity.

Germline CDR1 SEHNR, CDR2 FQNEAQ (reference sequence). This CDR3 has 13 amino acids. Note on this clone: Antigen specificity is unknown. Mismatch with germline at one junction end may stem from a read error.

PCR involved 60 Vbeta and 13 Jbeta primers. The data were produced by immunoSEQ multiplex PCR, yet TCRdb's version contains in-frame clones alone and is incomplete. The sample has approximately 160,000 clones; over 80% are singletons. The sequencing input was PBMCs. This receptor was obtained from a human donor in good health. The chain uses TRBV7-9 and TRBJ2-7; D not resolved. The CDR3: CSSSPGQVYEQYF. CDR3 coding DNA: TGTTCCAGCAGCCCCGGCCAGGTATACGAGCAGTACTTC.